This TCR beta chain was recorded in a study of human T cells and chemical hapten exposure. Broader study findings: TCRs at high frequency, those above 1 in 1000, did not change with DPC sensitization.

Time point in this sample: patch test 1, 2 weeks after DPC sensitization. The treatment denotes: therapeutic diphenylcyclopropenone sensitization with weekly scalp DPC. Details on this clonotype: As yet, its antigen is unknown.

TCRdb fed the RACE reads into MiXCR, producing one record per CDR3 protein. The sample records about 340,000 distinct CDR3 sequences, approximately 6.3% being singletons. The V and J ends lost 6 bases and 4 bases respectively, with 16 bases between them. This CDR3 spans 14 amino acids. Per the germline V gene, CDR1 is MDHEN and CDR2 is SYDVKM. This TCR was recovered from a woman aged 18-30 years with alopecia areata. Some clones in this sample may be carry-over from other donors' samples. The sample consisted of whole blood, taken in connection with sensitization to the hapten diphenylcyclopropenone (DPC). This chain uses TRBV28 with TRBJ2-7, with TRBD2 as a possible D gene (5 bases). The CDR3 sequence is CASSPGPAGYEQYF. CDR3 sequence (DNA): TGTGCCAGCAGCCCCGGCCCGGCGGGTTACGAGCAGTACTTC.